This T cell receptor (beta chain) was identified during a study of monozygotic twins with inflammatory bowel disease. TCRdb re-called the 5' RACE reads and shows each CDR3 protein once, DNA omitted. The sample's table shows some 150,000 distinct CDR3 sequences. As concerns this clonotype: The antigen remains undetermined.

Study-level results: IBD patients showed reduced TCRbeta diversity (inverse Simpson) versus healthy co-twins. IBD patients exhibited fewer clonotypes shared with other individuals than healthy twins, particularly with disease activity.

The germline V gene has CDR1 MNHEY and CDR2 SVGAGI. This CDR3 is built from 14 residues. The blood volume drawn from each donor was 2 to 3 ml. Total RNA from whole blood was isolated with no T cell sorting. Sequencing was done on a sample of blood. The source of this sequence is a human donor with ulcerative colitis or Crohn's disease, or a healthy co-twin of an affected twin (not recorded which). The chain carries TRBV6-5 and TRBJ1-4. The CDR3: CASSYRTAGEKLFF.